This T cell receptor (beta chain) appears in the sequencing data of a study of pediatric ulcerative colitis. One to two pinch biopsies were taken from the rectum during colonoscopy. The CDR3 loop spans 13 amino acids. Germline V gene lookup returns CDR1 SNHLY and CDR2 FYNNEI. V gave up 8 bases and J gave up 0 bases, with 10 bases separating them. Repertoires were generated with immunoSEQ multiplex PCR, while TCRdb's copy carries only in-frame clones and drops some. The sample shows about 34,000 clones, about 75% of them seen only once. This clone was detected a few times. The chain uses TRBV2 and TRBJ1-1; D may be TRBD1 (6 bases). The source of this sequence is a boy aged 5-17 years with severe ulcerative colitis. The sample taken for sequencing was gut tissue. This chain's CDR3 is CASQWTVNTEAFF. The CDR3 nucleotides are TGTGCCAGCCAATGGACAGTGAACACTGAAGCTTTCTTT.